This T cell receptor (beta chain) originates from a study of blood T cell repertoires in COVID-19. Study as a whole: Acute and convalescent COVID-19 samples came from the United States, Italy and Spain. The cDNA or gDNA used as material had been derived from T cells, B-cell-depleted T cells, or PBMCs.

This CDR3 is built from 13 residues. The V end lost 7 bases, the J end lost 4 bases, and 13 bases lay between the germline ends. The germline V gene has CDR1 LGHNA and CDR2 YNFKEQ. Seattle patient enrollment occurred during active infection, with longitudinal follow-up thereafter. Per the original data handling: Nucleated cell counts were estimated from reference gene primer amplification. Only in-frame clones appear in the TCRdb table, and some are missing; sequencing was by immunoSEQ multiplex PCR. The V and J calls and the clone size are those of that table, but D and trimming were determined from the DNA. The data show 390,000 or so clones, with around 87% seen just once and around 9.3% held by the top ten.

This TCR derives from a woman younger than 45 with COVID-19, enrolled during active disease. The rearrangement uses TRBV4-2 and TRBJ1-2; D not resolved. The sequencing sample was made of peripheral blood. The CDR3 bases are TGTGCCAGCACGGGCGATGCGGGCTATGGCTACACCTTC. Translation gives CASTGDAGYGYTF.